This is a list of T cell receptor beta chains from one sample in a study of blood T cell repertoires in COVID-19. Produced via immunoSEQ multiplex PCR; TCRdb's table is partial and in-frame only. The data hold more than 10,000 clones, with nearly 90% observed a single time. Material for sequencing was peripheral blood. The receptors come from a human donor in a cohort sampled during active COVID-19. The CDR3 runs from the conserved cysteine through the conserved F or W. The order of the fields is clone size, CDR3 length, V gene, CDR3 protein. Only part of the rows carry a size: once, few, many, or a class if the clone is expanded.

clone size: -
CDR3 length: 12
V gene: TRBV29-1
CDR3 protein: CSVVPGVAGYTF

clone size: -
CDR3 length: 14
V gene: TRBV27
CDR3 protein: CASSSPAGNTEAFF

clone size: -
CDR3 length: 12
V gene: TRBV11-2
CDR3 protein: CASSLDRYEQYF

clone size: -
CDR3 length: 12
V gene: TRBV6-5
CDR3 protein: CASSPLGQQAFF

clone size: -
CDR3 length: 17
V gene: TRBV11-3
CDR3 protein: CASSPRDRWGVRETQYF

clone size: -
CDR3 length: 13
V gene: TRBV11-3
CDR3 protein: CASSLPQGEGYTF

clone size: -
CDR3 length: 15
V gene: TRBV9
CDR3 protein: CASSAQGAQIWGQFF

clone size: -
CDR3 length: 16
V gene: TRBV5-1
CDR3 protein: CASSLAGLTSTDTQYF

clone size: -
CDR3 length: 14
V gene: TRBV7-2
CDR3 protein: CASSFLGPLDTQYF

clone size: -
CDR3 length: 15
V gene: TRBV4-3
CDR3 protein: CASSQGVGIAYGYTF

clone size: few
CDR3 length: 11
V gene: TRBV29-1
CDR3 protein: CSVEVSQADHF

clone size: -
CDR3 length: 13
V gene: TRBV5-1
CDR3 protein: CAVGGGSGTEAFF

clone size: once
CDR3 length: 15
V gene: TRBV5-4
CDR3 protein: CASSLNRDSNSPLHF

clone size: medium-sized
CDR3 length: 16
V gene: TRBV5-8
CDR3 protein: CASSLTGGGAADTQYF

clone size: -
CDR3 length: 15
V gene: TRBV5-1
CDR3 protein: CASRQTGAAIYEQYF

clone size: -
CDR3 length: 12
V gene: TRBV6-1
CDR3 protein: CASSRDRETQYF

clone size: -
CDR3 length: 16
V gene: TRBV13
CDR3 protein: CASSRTRLAGEETQYF

clone size: -
CDR3 length: 16
V gene: TRBV5-4
CDR3 protein: CASSPPGQATNEKLFF

clone size: once
CDR3 length: 16
V gene: TRBV9
CDR3 protein: CASSVRQGAGTDTQYF

clone size: -
CDR3 length: 14
V gene: TRBV28
CDR3 protein: CASKPGTGGEKLFF

clone size: -
CDR3 length: 14
V gene: TRBV2
CDR3 protein: CASMIDRGRDGYTF

clone size: -
CDR3 length: 15
V gene: TRBV6-5
CDR3 protein: CASTGVGEWTDTQYF

clone size: -
CDR3 length: 17
V gene: TRBV27
CDR3 protein: CASSSVSIGQGGEKLFF

clone size: -
CDR3 length: 15
V gene: TRBV30
CDR3 protein: CAWSVGDRGTYEQYF

clone size: -
CDR3 length: 17
V gene: TRBV6-2/TRBV6-3
CDR3 protein: CASSYEGRDRSSYEQYF

clone size: -
CDR3 length: 15
V gene: TRBV15
CDR3 protein: CATSRRTSGGNEQFF

clone size: -
CDR3 length: 20
V gene: TRBV2
CDR3 protein: CASSEPDRLAGGQSTDTQYF

clone size: -
CDR3 length: 10
V gene: TRBV20-1
CDR3 protein: CSARDQVPPW

clone size: -
CDR3 length: 15
V gene: TRBV20-1
CDR3 protein: CSASPWDTETGELFF

clone size: -
CDR3 length: 15
V gene: TRBV5-1
CDR3 protein: CASSVGLAKQETQYF

clone size: -
CDR3 length: 13
V gene: TRBV12-3/TRBV12-4
CDR3 protein: CASSWAGGREAFF

clone size: -
CDR3 length: 15
V gene: TRBV15
CDR3 protein: CATSRGSTGVEEQYF

clone size: -
CDR3 length: 12
V gene: TRBV28
CDR3 protein: CASSLGAGEAFF

clone size: -
CDR3 length: 16
V gene: TRBV4-1
CDR3 protein: CASSRYTATSYYEQYF

clone size: -
CDR3 length: 15
V gene: TRBV7-8
CDR3 protein: CASSLGKRRGAGYTF

clone size: -
CDR3 length: 13
V gene: TRBV28
CDR3 protein: CASSPPTGNEQYF

clone size: -
CDR3 length: 16
V gene: TRBV11-3
CDR3 protein: CASSLVLTGKYYGYTF

clone size: few
CDR3 length: 12
V gene: TRBV28
CDR3 protein: CASSVQGDTQYF

clone size: -
CDR3 length: 13
V gene: TRBV12-3/TRBV12-4
CDR3 protein: CASRREGAETQYF

clone size: -
CDR3 length: 15
V gene: TRBV5-1
CDR3 protein: CASSSTTGSKNIQYF

clone size: -
CDR3 length: 16
V gene: TRBV4-2
CDR3 protein: CASSQEDGGNTGELFF

clone size: -
CDR3 length: 15
V gene: TRBV5-4
CDR3 protein: CASSLGARVNTEAFF

clone size: -
CDR3 length: 13
V gene: TRBV9
CDR3 protein: CASSGDSGYEQYF

clone size: -
CDR3 length: 13
V gene: TRBV5-4
CDR3 protein: CASSLFMKPEQFF

clone size: once
CDR3 length: 18
V gene: TRBV5-1
CDR3 protein: CASSLGGGQLNSGNTIYF

clone size: -
CDR3 length: 15
V gene: TRBV27
CDR3 protein: CASSYGGGAGNEQFF

clone size: -
CDR3 length: 13
V gene: TRBV11-3
CDR3 protein: CASSLDGGDRQFF

clone size: -
CDR3 length: 12
V gene: TRBV7-9
CDR3 protein: CASSPERARQYF

clone size: -
CDR3 length: 15
V gene: TRBV9
CDR3 protein: CASSLQGRDTGELFF

clone size: -
CDR3 length: 14
V gene: TRBV6-4
CDR3 protein: CASRIQHSNQPQHF

clone size: -
CDR3 length: 12
V gene: TRBV19
CDR3 protein: CASSKQAYGYTF

clone size: -
CDR3 length: 10
V gene: TRBV29-1
CDR3 protein: CSVDRDGYTF

clone size: -
CDR3 length: 11
V gene: TRBV6-6
CDR3 protein: CASSEGYEQYF